The rows below give T cell receptor beta chains drawn from one sample of a study of patients and donors after allogeneic stem cell transplantation. In TCRdb, the RT-PCR reads were re-called with MiXCR into one record per CDR3 protein. The sample carries 390,000 or so distinct CDR3 sequences, 16% recorded once. The sequenced sample was blood, either unsorted or a sorted T cell fraction (not recorded which). All receptors derive from a human donor who was either an allogeneic HSCT recipient or a stem cell or donor lymphocyte infusion donor (not recorded which). It is not recorded whose cells these are; they may come from a transplant donor. Both conserved end residues are part of each CDR3. The order of the fields is CDR3 protein, CDR3 DNA, clone size, J gene, V gene, D gene, CDR3 length. D genes are given only for firm matches. Clone size is not always given. Where it is, it says once, few, many or a class for expanded clones.

CDR3 protein: CASSVAGTSSYNEQFF
CDR3 DNA: TGTGCCAGCAGTGTCGCCGGGACTAGCTCCTACAATGAGCAGTTCTTC
clone size: .
J gene: TRBJ2-1
V gene: TRBV25-1
D gene: TRBD2
CDR3 length: 16

CDR3 protein: CASSNRQGTDEQYF
CDR3 DNA: TGTGCCAGCAGTAACCGACAGGGGACCGACGAGCAGTACTTC
clone size: few
J gene: TRBJ2-7
V gene: TRBV12-3/TRBV12-4
D gene: TRBD1
CDR3 length: 14

CDR3 protein: CSARGRAGYNEQFF
CDR3 DNA: TGCAGTGCTAGAGGGAGGGCGGGGTACAATGAGCAGTTCTTC
clone size: .
J gene: TRBJ2-1
V gene: TRBV20-1
D gene: .
CDR3 length: 14

CDR3 protein: CSARGRVPTDTQYF
CDR3 DNA: TGCAGTGCTAGAGGCAGGGTCCCCACAGATACGCAGTATTTT
clone size: .
J gene: TRBJ2-3
V gene: TRBV20-1
D gene: .
CDR3 length: 14

CDR3 protein: CASSQYVRDRGYEQYF
CDR3 DNA: TGCGCCAGCAGCCAATACGTGCGCGACAGGGGGTACGAGCAGTACTTC
clone size: few
J gene: TRBJ2-7
V gene: TRBV4-1
D gene: TRBD1
CDR3 length: 16

CDR3 protein: CASSPVHLPARRNTGELFF
CDR3 DNA: TGTGCCAGCAGCCCTGTCCACCTTCCGGCCCGACGGAACACCGGGGAGCTGTTTTTT
clone size: few
J gene: TRBJ2-2
V gene: TRBV3-1
D gene: .
CDR3 length: 19

CDR3 protein: CASSFDRGGETQYF
CDR3 DNA: TGTGCCAGCAGCTTCGACAGGGGGGGAGAGACCCAGTACTTC
clone size: few
J gene: TRBJ2-5
V gene: TRBV7-2
D gene: TRBD1
CDR3 length: 14

CDR3 protein: CASSFEGRLGGYTF
CDR3 DNA: TGCGCCAGCAGCTTTGAAGGCAGGCTGGGTGGCTACACCTTC
clone size: .
J gene: TRBJ1-2
V gene: TRBV5-1
D gene: .
CDR3 length: 14

CDR3 protein: CASSTPFGGGRAGELFF
CDR3 DNA: TGTGCCAGCAGTACCCCTTTTGGGGGCGGGAGAGCCGGGGAGCTGTTTTTT
clone size: few
J gene: TRBJ2-2
V gene: TRBV6-1
D gene: .
CDR3 length: 17

CDR3 protein: CATSRDLDLRETQYF
CDR3 DNA: TGTGCCACCAGCAGAGATCTGGATCTGAGGGAGACCCAGTACTTC
clone size: many
J gene: TRBJ2-5
V gene: TRBV15
D gene: .
CDR3 length: 15

CDR3 protein: CAWSVQETQYF
CDR3 DNA: TGTGCCTGGAGTGTACAGGAGACCCAGTACTTC
clone size: .
J gene: TRBJ2-5
V gene: TRBV30
D gene: .
CDR3 length: 11

CDR3 protein: CASSYGGELFF
CDR3 DNA: TGTGCCAGCAGTTATGGCGGGGAGCTGTTTTTT
clone size: many
J gene: TRBJ2-2
V gene: TRBV12-3/TRBV12-4
D gene: .
CDR3 length: 11

CDR3 protein: CATSASWTANTGELFF
CDR3 DNA: TGTGCCACCAGTGCTTCCTGGACGGCGAACACCGGGGAGCTGTTTTTT
clone size: .
J gene: TRBJ2-2
V gene: TRBV24-1
D gene: .
CDR3 length: 16

CDR3 protein: CASTHSGTGTMNTEAFF
CDR3 DNA: TGTGCCAGCACCCACTCCGGGACAGGGACTATGAACACTGAAGCTTTCTTT
clone size: few
J gene: TRBJ1-1
V gene: TRBV4-2
D gene: TRBD1
CDR3 length: 17

CDR3 protein: CASSLAQGYTGELFF
CDR3 DNA: TGTGCCAGCAGCTTAGCGCAGGGGTACACCGGGGAGCTGTTTTTT
clone size: .
J gene: TRBJ2-2
V gene: TRBV7-6
D gene: .
CDR3 length: 15

CDR3 protein: CASSPGLAATYEQYF
CDR3 DNA: TGTGCCAGCAGCCCAGGACTAGCGGCTACCTACGAGCAGTACTTC
clone size: few
J gene: TRBJ2-7
V gene: TRBV7-9
D gene: TRBD2
CDR3 length: 15

CDR3 protein: CASSLGTDSRRAEAFF
CDR3 DNA: TGTGCCAGCAGTTTAGGGACAGACTCCCGCCGGGCTGAAGCTTTCTTT
clone size: few
J gene: TRBJ1-1
V gene: TRBV12-3/TRBV12-4
D gene: .
CDR3 length: 16

CDR3 protein: CASSSNYRAYGYTF
CDR3 DNA: TGTGCCAGCAGCTCAAACTACAGGGCATATGGCTACACCTTC
clone size: .
J gene: TRBJ1-2
V gene: TRBV11-3
D gene: .
CDR3 length: 14

CDR3 protein: CASSLTRDSGQETQYF
CDR3 DNA: TGTGCCAGCAGCTTAACACGGGACTCCGGCCAAGAGACCCAGTACTTC
clone size: few
J gene: TRBJ2-5
V gene: TRBV7-3
D gene: .
CDR3 length: 16

CDR3 protein: CASSLGRQEGPQHF
CDR3 DNA: TGTGCCAGCAGCTTGGGGCGCCAGGAGGGGCCCCAGCATTTT
clone size: few
J gene: TRBJ1-5
V gene: TRBV7-2
D gene: .
CDR3 length: 14

CDR3 protein: CASSDDNYGYTF
CDR3 DNA: TGTGCCAGCAGTGACGATAACTATGGCTACACCTTC
clone size: .
J gene: TRBJ1-2
V gene: TRBV2
D gene: .
CDR3 length: 12

CDR3 protein: CASSQEIAADPYNEQFF
CDR3 DNA: TGTGCCAGCAGCCAAGAAATAGCGGCCGATCCCTACAATGAGCAGTTCTTC
clone size: .
J gene: TRBJ2-1
V gene: TRBV3-1
D gene: .
CDR3 length: 17

CDR3 protein: CAWSDGFGYTF
CDR3 DNA: TGTGCCTGGAGTGACGGATTTGGCTACACCTTC
clone size: few
J gene: TRBJ1-2
V gene: TRBV30
D gene: .
CDR3 length: 11

CDR3 protein: CASKIVPDSNYGYTF
CDR3 DNA: TGTGCCAGCAAAATCGTGCCGGACAGTAACTATGGCTACACCTTC
clone size: few
J gene: TRBJ1-2
V gene: TRBV7-3
D gene: .
CDR3 length: 15

CDR3 protein: CSVESPARENIWGEQFF
CDR3 DNA: TGCAGCGTTGAGTCGCCGGCGCGGGAGAATATTTGGGGTGAGCAGTTCTTC
clone size: few
J gene: TRBJ2-1
V gene: TRBV29-1
D gene: TRBD2
CDR3 length: 17

CDR3 protein: CASSPLAGAYNEQFF
CDR3 DNA: TGTGCCAGCAGTCCACTAGCGGGGGCTTACAATGAGCAGTTCTTC
clone size: many
J gene: TRBJ2-1
V gene: TRBV7-9
D gene: TRBD2
CDR3 length: 15

CDR3 protein: CASRNVLVGDTQYF
CDR3 DNA: TGTGCCAGCAGAAACGTCTTAGTTGGAGATACGCAGTATTTT
clone size: few
J gene: TRBJ2-3
V gene: TRBV27
D gene: .
CDR3 length: 14

CDR3 protein: CASAGGRGTDTQYF
CDR3 DNA: TGTGCCAGCGCGGGCGGGAGGGGCACAGATACGCAGTATTTT
clone size: .
J gene: TRBJ2-3
V gene: TRBV11-2
D gene: TRBD2
CDR3 length: 14

CDR3 protein: CASSLNQDPHSTDTQYF
CDR3 DNA: TGTGCCAGCAGCTTAAATCAGGATCCACATAGCACAGATACGCAGTATTTT
clone size: few
J gene: TRBJ2-3
V gene: TRBV7-9
D gene: .
CDR3 length: 17

CDR3 protein: CASSSRDRGGNGYTF
CDR3 DNA: TGTGCCAGCAGCTCCCGGGACAGGGGCGGGAATGGCTACACCTTC
clone size: few
J gene: TRBJ1-2
V gene: TRBV7-9
D gene: TRBD1
CDR3 length: 15

CDR3 protein: CASSQKGLGPGELFF
CDR3 DNA: TGTGCCAGTTCCCAGAAAGGGCTAGGGCCCGGGGAGCTGTTTTTT
clone size: once
J gene: TRBJ2-2
V gene: TRBV19
D gene: .
CDR3 length: 15

CDR3 protein: CASSQDPPEDGTQYF
CDR3 DNA: TGCGCCAGCAGCCAAGATCCCCCCGAAGATGGGACCCAGTACTTC
clone size: few
J gene: TRBJ2-5
V gene: TRBV4-1
D gene: .
CDR3 length: 15

CDR3 protein: CASAPQGTWVYEQYF
CDR3 DNA: TGTGCCAGCGCACCCCAAGGAACTTGGGTGTACGAGCAGTACTTC
clone size: .
J gene: TRBJ2-7
V gene: TRBV7-2
D gene: .
CDR3 length: 15

CDR3 protein: CSGTTGVNADTQYF
CDR3 DNA: TGCAGTGGTACGACAGGGGTTAACGCGGATACGCAGTATTTT
clone size: few
J gene: TRBJ2-3
V gene: TRBV20-1
D gene: TRBD1
CDR3 length: 14

CDR3 protein: CASSIRNTEAFF
CDR3 DNA: TGTGCCAGCAGTATCAGGAACACTGAAGCTTTCTTT
clone size: few
J gene: TRBJ1-1
V gene: TRBV12-3/TRBV12-4
D gene: .
CDR3 length: 12

CDR3 protein: CASSLEGGGATYEQYF
CDR3 DNA: TGCGCCAGCAGCTTGGAAGGAGGGGGCGCCACCTACGAGCAGTACTTC
clone size: many
J gene: TRBJ2-7
V gene: TRBV5-1
D gene: .
CDR3 length: 16

CDR3 protein: CASSSWSDYEQYF
CDR3 DNA: TGTGCCAGCAGTTCTTGGTCTGACTACGAGCAGTACTTC
clone size: few
J gene: TRBJ2-7
V gene: TRBV6-5
D gene: .
CDR3 length: 13

CDR3 protein: CSARDLGRLTYNEQFF
CDR3 DNA: TGCAGTGCTAGAGATCTGGGTAGGCTGACCTACAATGAGCAGTTCTTC
clone size: few
J gene: TRBJ2-1
V gene: TRBV20-1
D gene: .
CDR3 length: 16

CDR3 protein: CASARGASGPYNEQFF
CDR3 DNA: TGTGCCAGTGCAAGGGGGGCTAGCGGTCCATATAATGAGCAGTTCTTC
clone size: .
J gene: TRBJ2-1
V gene: TRBV12-3/TRBV12-4
D gene: .
CDR3 length: 16

CDR3 protein: CASSALYGYNEQFF
CDR3 DNA: TGCGCCAGCAGCGCCTTGTACGGGTACAATGAGCAGTTCTTC
clone size: .
J gene: TRBJ2-1
V gene: TRBV5-1
D gene: .
CDR3 length: 14

CDR3 protein: CASSLGGRQFKNIQYF
CDR3 DNA: TGTGCCAGCAGTTTAGGGGGCAGGCAATTCAAAAACATTCAGTACTTC
clone size: many
J gene: TRBJ2-4
V gene: TRBV12-3/TRBV12-4
D gene: .
CDR3 length: 16

CDR3 protein: CSARDVVAGFYEQYF
CDR3 DNA: TGCAGTGCTAGAGATGTAGTAGCGGGCTTCTACGAGCAGTACTTC
clone size: .
J gene: TRBJ2-7
V gene: TRBV20-1
D gene: TRBD2
CDR3 length: 15

CDR3 protein: CAISKGNTGELFF
CDR3 DNA: TGTGCCATCAGTAAGGGGAACACCGGGGAGCTGTTTTTT
clone size: few
J gene: TRBJ2-2
V gene: TRBV10-3
D gene: .
CDR3 length: 13

CDR3 protein: CASSLAGTNQPQHF
CDR3 DNA: TGTGCCAGCAGTTTAGCAGGGACCAATCAGCCCCAGCATTTT
clone size: .
J gene: TRBJ1-5
V gene: TRBV12-3/TRBV12-4
D gene: .
CDR3 length: 14

CDR3 protein: CASSFDRNEQYF
CDR3 DNA: TGTGCCAGCAGTTTTGACAGAAACGAGCAGTACTTC
clone size: .
J gene: TRBJ2-7
V gene: TRBV12-3/TRBV12-4
D gene: .
CDR3 length: 12

CDR3 protein: CASSLGQGVNTEAFF
CDR3 DNA: TGTGCCAGCAGCTTAGGACAGGGGGTCAACACTGAAGCTTTCTTT
clone size: many
J gene: TRBJ1-1
V gene: TRBV7-9
D gene: TRBD1
CDR3 length: 15

CDR3 protein: CASSQITGTLYNEQFF
CDR3 DNA: TGTGCCAGCAGCCAAATCACCGGGACACTTTACAATGAGCAGTTCTTC
clone size: .
J gene: TRBJ2-1
V gene: TRBV7-9
D gene: .
CDR3 length: 16

CDR3 protein: CASSLAGENIQYF
CDR3 DNA: TGTGCCAGCAGCTTAGCGGGGGAAAACATTCAGTACTTC
clone size: many
J gene: TRBJ2-4
V gene: TRBV7-9
D gene: .
CDR3 length: 13

CDR3 protein: CASTSQGGTNSYEQYF
CDR3 DNA: TGTGCCAGCACCTCCCAAGGGGGCACAAACTCCTACGAGCAGTACTTC
clone size: .
J gene: TRBJ2-7
V gene: TRBV7-2
D gene: TRBD1
CDR3 length: 16

CDR3 protein: CASSRLWDRGSSGTYEQYF
CDR3 DNA: TGCGCCAGCAGCCGCCTCTGGGACAGGGGTTCGAGCGGGACCTACGAGCAGTACTTC
clone size: many
J gene: TRBJ2-7
V gene: TRBV4-1
D gene: TRBD1
CDR3 length: 19

CDR3 protein: CSAPISRSSSYEQYF
CDR3 DNA: TGCAGTGCTCCGATTAGCAGGTCCAGCTCCTACGAGCAGTACTTC
clone size: many
J gene: TRBJ2-7
V gene: TRBV20-1
D gene: .
CDR3 length: 15

CDR3 protein: CAPSGRYNEQFF
CDR3 DNA: TGTGCCCCTAGCGGGAGGTACAATGAGCAGTTCTTC
clone size: .
J gene: TRBJ2-1
V gene: TRBV19
D gene: TRBD2
CDR3 length: 12

CDR3 protein: CASSEQSNTEAFF
CDR3 DNA: TGTGCCAGTAGCGAACAATCGAACACTGAAGCTTTCTTT
clone size: many
J gene: TRBJ1-1
V gene: TRBV19
D gene: .
CDR3 length: 13

CDR3 protein: CASSQDRLGAGNTIYF
CDR3 DNA: TGCGCCAGCAGCCAAGATAGGTTAGGGGCTGGAAACACCATATATTTT
clone size: .
J gene: TRBJ1-3
V gene: TRBV4-3
D gene: .
CDR3 length: 16

CDR3 protein: CASSLTIYGLTNYGYTF
CDR3 DNA: TGCGCCAGCAGCTTGACCATTTACGGGCTGACTAACTATGGCTACACCTTC
clone size: .
J gene: TRBJ1-2
V gene: TRBV5-1
D gene: .
CDR3 length: 17

CDR3 protein: CASSHRAGWVNTEAFF
CDR3 DNA: TGTGCCAGCAGCCACAGGGCGGGGTGGGTCAACACTGAAGCTTTCTTT
clone size: .
J gene: TRBJ1-1
V gene: TRBV7-2
D gene: .
CDR3 length: 16

CDR3 protein: CASSSGQNRQTGEQYF
CDR3 DNA: TGTGCCAGCAGCTCGGGACAGAACAGACAAACCGGCGAGCAGTACTTC
clone size: .
J gene: TRBJ2-7
V gene: TRBV5-4
D gene: TRBD1
CDR3 length: 16

CDR3 protein: CASSPASFYGYTF
CDR3 DNA: TGTGCCAGCAGCCCGGCAAGCTTCTATGGCTACACCTTC
clone size: many
J gene: TRBJ1-2
V gene: TRBV12-3/TRBV12-4
D gene: .
CDR3 length: 13

CDR3 protein: CSAAVQGSAKNIQYF
CDR3 DNA: TGCAGTGCTGCAGTACAGGGATCGGCCAAAAACATTCAGTACTTC
clone size: few
J gene: TRBJ2-4
V gene: TRBV20-1
D gene: .
CDR3 length: 15

CDR3 protein: CASSWRLAGRQGEQFF
CDR3 DNA: TGTGCCAGCAGCTGGCGACTAGCGGGAAGGCAGGGTGAGCAGTTCTTC
clone size: .
J gene: TRBJ2-1
V gene: TRBV7-9
D gene: TRBD2
CDR3 length: 16